Listed below are T cell receptor beta chains from one sample, sequenced in a study of T cell responses to AZD1222 COVID-19 vaccine. The table came from immunoSEQ multiplex PCR; TCRdb's copy has only in-frame clones and leaves some out. The sample contains some 110,000 clones, 75% to 90% of which appear only once. The specimen comprised peripheral blood, sampled on day 0 of AZD1222 vaccination. The source of these receptors is an adult in good health. Both conserved end residues are part of each CDR3. A D gene is named only where the DNA matches it firmly. Clone size is given for some rows only: seen once, a few or many times, or a class if the clone is expanded.

D: TRBD1
V: TRBV11-2
length: 15
J: TRBJ1-1
size: -
CDR3: CASSDYAGGASEAFF
DNA: TGTGCCAGCAGCGACTACGCAGGGGGCGCGTCTGAAGCTTTCTTT

D: -
V: TRBV24-1
length: 14
J: TRBJ1-1
size: -
CDR3: CATSDTGLNTEAFF
DNA: TGTGCCACCAGTGATACAGGGCTGAACACTGAAGCTTTCTTT

D: -
V: TRBV4-3
length: 14
J: TRBJ1-2
size: -
CDR3: CASSQGSSNYGYTF
DNA: TGCGCCAGCAGCCAAGGTAGTTCTAACTATGGCTACACCTTC

D: -
V: TRBV7-9
length: 11
J: TRBJ2-7
size: once
CDR3: CASSKAYEQYF
DNA: TGTGCCAGCAGCAAAGCGTACGAGCAGTACTTC

D: TRBD1
V: TRBV3-1/TRBV3-2
length: 13
J: TRBJ2-7
size: -
CDR3: CASSRGQRYEQYF
DNA: TGTGCCAGCAGCCGGGGACAGAGATACGAGCAGTACTTC

D: -
V: TRBV7-2
length: 13
J: TRBJ2-3
size: -
CDR3: CASSFSGADTQYF
DNA: TGTGCCAGCAGCTTCTCGGGGGCTGATACGCAGTATTTT

D: -
V: TRBV5-1
length: 13
J: TRBJ2-5
size: -
CDR3: CASSFPGPETQYF
DNA: TGCGCCAGCAGCTTCCCGGGCCCCGAGACCCAGTACTTC

D: -
V: TRBV10-3
length: 13
J: TRBJ1-1
size: once
CDR3: CAISELPTPGAFF
DNA: TGTGCCATCAGTGAGCTACCAACGCCGGGAGCTTTCTTT

D: -
V: TRBV18
length: 15
J: TRBJ2-5
size: -
CDR3: CASSLSGSRQETQYF
DNA: TGTGCCAGCTCACTATCCGGGAGTAGACAAGAGACCCAGTACTTC

D: -
V: TRBV12-3/TRBV12-4
length: 13
J: TRBJ2-7
size: -
CDR3: CASSYPYGGEQYF
DNA: TGTGCCAGCAGTTATCCCTACGGGGGCGAGCAGTACTTC

D: -
V: TRBV21-1
length: 19
J: TRBJ2-1
size: once
CDR3: CASTKSPFSGISSYNEQFF
DNA: TGTGCCAGCACCAAATCCCCTTTTAGCGGGATCAGCTCCTACAATGAGCAGTTCTTC

D: TRBD1
V: TRBV24-1
length: 16
J: TRBJ2-2
size: -
CDR3: CATSDAGGPNTGELFF
DNA: TGTGCCACCAGTGACGCAGGGGGACCGAACACCGGGGAGCTGTTTTTT

D: -
V: TRBV18
length: 15
J: TRBJ2-2
size: -
CDR3: CASSPGSRGTGELFF
DNA: TGTGCCAGCTCACCGGGGAGCCGGGGGACCGGGGAGCTGTTTTTT

D: -
V: TRBV5-1
length: 13
J: TRBJ2-3
size: -
CDR3: CASSFNPTDTQYF
DNA: TGCGCCAGCAGCTTCAACCCTACAGATACGCAGTATTTT

D: -
V: TRBV29-1
length: 13
J: TRBJ2-1
size: -
CDR3: CSVGRQTYNEQFF
DNA: TGCAGCGTTGGACGCCAAACCTACAATGAGCAGTTCTTC

D: -
V: TRBV19
length: 15
J: TRBJ1-4
size: -
CDR3: CASRPQAAMDEKLFF
DNA: TGTGCCAGCCGTCCACAGGCAGCTATGGATGAAAAACTGTTTTTT

D: -
V: TRBV10-3
length: 14
J: TRBJ1-1
size: -
CDR3: CAISRQGPNTEAFF
DNA: TGTGCCATCAGCCGTCAGGGGCCGAACACTGAAGCTTTCTTT

D: -
V: TRBV18
length: 14
J: TRBJ1-5
size: -
CDR3: CASSRSREGQPQHF
DNA: TGTGCCAGCTCGCGTTCCAGGGAAGGACAGCCCCAGCATTTT

D: -
V: TRBV5-1
length: 14
J: TRBJ1-1
size: -
CDR3: CASSLIGTDTEAFF
DNA: TGCGCCAGCAGCTTGATTGGGACGGACACTGAAGCTTTCTTT

D: -
V: TRBV4-1
length: 16
J: TRBJ1-1
size: -
CDR3: CASRLRDRPRDTEAFF
DNA: TGCGCCAGCAGACTACGGGACCGCCCGAGGGACACTGAAGCTTTCTTT

D: -
V: TRBV7-3
length: 13
J: TRBJ2-1
size: -
CDR3: CASSPHSRGEQFF
DNA: TGTGCCAGCAGCCCCCACTCCAGGGGTGAGCAGTTCTTC

D: -
V: TRBV4-3
length: 14
J: TRBJ2-7
size: -
CDR3: CASSQGGQPYEQYF
DNA: TGCGCCAGCAGCCAAGGGGGGCAGCCCTACGAGCAGTACTTC

D: -
V: TRBV6-5
length: 16
J: TRBJ1-2
size: -
CDR3: CASSYSTGTPNYGYTF
DNA: TGTGCCAGCAGTTACTCGACTGGGACACCAAACTATGGCTACACCTTC

D: TRBD2
V: TRBV12-3/TRBV12-4
length: 13
J: TRBJ2-1
size: -
CDR3: CASRAGSYNEQFF
DNA: TGTGCCAGCAGAGCGGGGTCCTACAATGAGCAGTTCTTC

D: -
V: TRBV6-1
length: 18
J: TRBJ2-6
size: -
CDR3: CASSVRGRPGSGANVLTF
DNA: TGTGCCAGCAGTGTGAGGGGTAGGCCGGGCTCTGGGGCCAACGTCCTGACTTTC

D: -
V: TRBV18
length: 13
J: TRBJ1-5
size: -
CDR3: CASSPRGDQPQHF
DNA: TGTGCCAGCTCACCACGGGGGGATCAGCCCCAGCATTTT

D: -
V: TRBV19
length: 15
J: TRBJ1-2
size: -
CDR3: CATTQGTEGGYGYTF
DNA: TGTGCCACCACGCAAGGGACCGAGGGTGGCTATGGCTACACCTTC

D: -
V: TRBV24-1
length: 14
J: TRBJ2-7
size: -
CDR3: CATSDDTYSYEQYF
DNA: TGTGCCACCAGTGATGACACCTACTCCTACGAGCAGTACTTC

D: -
V: TRBV7-8
length: 12
J: TRBJ2-1
size: -
CDR3: CASSLGSNEQFF
DNA: TGTGCCAGCAGCTTGGGTTCGAATGAGCAGTTCTTC

D: -
V: TRBV25-1
length: 18
J: TRBJ2-7
size: -
CDR3: CASSELRFELSSSYEQYF
DNA: TGTGCCAGCAGTGAATTACGTTTTGAACTATCGAGCAGCTACGAGCAGTACTTC

D: TRBD1
V: TRBV2
length: 14
J: TRBJ2-2
size: once
CDR3: CAGRGSSVTGELFF
DNA: TGTGCCGGCAGGGGGAGTTCGGTCACCGGGGAGCTGTTTTTT

D: TRBD1
V: TRBV9
length: 18
J: TRBJ2-6
size: -
CDR3: CASSPRQGKTSGANVLTF
DNA: TGTGCCAGCAGCCCCCGACAGGGGAAGACTTCTGGGGCCAACGTCCTGACTTTC

D: TRBD2
V: TRBV30
length: 15
J: TRBJ2-3
size: -
CDR3: CAWSVGAGRTDTQYF
DNA: TGTGCCTGGAGTGTTGGAGCGGGGAGAACAGATACGCAGTATTTT

D: -
V: TRBV11-2
length: 15
J: TRBJ1-1
size: -
CDR3: CASSLRGPSNTEAFF
DNA: TGTGCCAGCAGCTTACGGGGACCCTCGAACACTGAAGCTTTCTTT

D: -
V: TRBV7-9
length: 17
J: TRBJ2-1
size: -
CDR3: CASSLRTQVGRPNEQFF
DNA: TGTGCCAGCAGCTTAAGGACCCAAGTAGGGAGACCCAATGAGCAGTTCTTC

D: -
V: TRBV24-1
length: 13
J: TRBJ2-7
size: few
CDR3: CATAGTGSYEQYF
DNA: TGTGCCACCGCCGGCACAGGGTCCTACGAGCAGTACTTC

D: -
V: TRBV27
length: 13
J: TRBJ2-7
size: -
CDR3: CATSRGAHYEQYF
DNA: TGTGCCACCTCGAGAGGGGCCCACTACGAGCAGTACTTC

D: -
V: TRBV7-2
length: 16
J: TRBJ1-1
size: -
CDR3: CASSPHSGFAEHGAFF
DNA: TGTGCCAGCAGCCCTCACTCAGGGTTTGCGGAACATGGAGCTTTCTTT

D: TRBD1
V: TRBV5-1
length: 16
J: TRBJ1-6
size: -
CDR3: CASSAGQGVYNSPLHF
DNA: TGCGCCAGCAGCGCCGGACAGGGTGTCTATAATTCACCCCTCCACTTT

D: -
V: TRBV7-2
length: 12
J: TRBJ2-7
size: -
CDR3: CASSIRGSSKHF
DNA: TGTGCCAGCAGCATCCGGGGCTCTTCTAAGCACTTC

D: -
V: TRBV4-3
length: 13
J: TRBJ1-2
size: -
CDR3: CASSQDRYYGYTF
DNA: TGCGCCAGCAGCCAAGACAGGTACTATGGCTACACCTTC

D: TRBD2
V: TRBV5-4
length: 16
J: TRBJ2-3
size: once
CDR3: CASSPGLAGATDTQYF
DNA: TGTGCCAGCAGCCCGGGACTAGCGGGGGCCACAGATACGCAGTATTTT

D: TRBD1
V: TRBV2
length: 16
J: TRBJ1-5
size: -
CDR3: CASRPGQGRGNQPQHF
DNA: TGTGCCAGCAGGCCGGGACAGGGAAGGGGCAATCAGCCCCAGCATTTT

D: -
V: TRBV18
length: 14
J: TRBJ1-1
size: -
CDR3: CASSTTGFDTEAFF
DNA: TGTGCCAGCTCAACAACAGGGTTTGACACTGAAGCTTTCTTT

D: -
V: TRBV7-2
length: 13
J: TRBJ2-5
size: -
CDR3: CASRASVQETQYF
DNA: TGTGCCAGCAGGGCTAGCGTCCAAGAGACCCAGTACTTC

D: TRBD1
V: TRBV2
length: 15
J: TRBJ1-5
size: few
CDR3: CASSYGTDSNQPQHF
DNA: TGTGCCAGCAGCTATGGGACAGATAGCAATCAGCCCCAGCATTTT

D: TRBD2
V: TRBV5-4
length: 17
J: TRBJ2-1
size: -
CDR3: CASSLLVLAGVLNEQFF
DNA: TGTGCCAGCAGCTTGTTGGTACTAGCGGGGGTTCTGAATGAGCAGTTCTTC

D: -
V: TRBV19
length: 14
J: TRBJ1-5
size: -
CDR3: CASSMAGSNQPQHF
DNA: TGTGCCAGTAGTATGGCAGGTTCGAATCAGCCCCAGCATTTT

D: TRBD2
V: TRBV4-1
length: 15
J: TRBJ2-7
size: -
CDR3: CASSQVPSGSYEQYF
DNA: TGCGCCAGCAGCCAAGTGCCTAGCGGCTCCTACGAGCAGTACTTC

D: -
V: TRBV4-1
length: 19
J: TRBJ1-5
size: -
CDR3: CASSQTTTRGPNGNQPQHF
DNA: TGCGCCAGCAGCCAAACTACCACGAGGGGCCCGAACGGCAATCAGCCCCAGCATTTT

D: TRBD1
V: TRBV10-2
length: 13
J: TRBJ2-2
size: -
CDR3: CASSDRATGELFF
DNA: TGCGCCAGCAGCGACAGGGCCACCGGGGAGCTGTTTTTT

D: TRBD1
V: TRBV7-6
length: 17
J: TRBJ1-1
size: -
CDR3: CASSKGTAVLMNTEAFF
DNA: TGTGCCAGCAGCAAAGGGACAGCCGTTTTAATGAACACTGAAGCTTTCTTT

D: TRBD1
V: TRBV23-1
length: 17
J: TRBJ1-6
size: -
CDR3: CASSHHEGQPYNSPLHF
DNA: TGCGCCAGCAGTCACCACGAGGGACAGCCCTATAATTCACCCCTCCACTTT

D: -
V: TRBV7-2
length: 13
J: TRBJ2-2
size: -
CDR3: CASSHRARGELFF
DNA: TGTGCCAGCAGCCACAGGGCGCGCGGGGAGCTGTTTTTT

D: -
V: TRBV7-2
length: 16
J: TRBJ1-2
size: -
CDR3: CASSFRVLSQGDGYTF
DNA: TGTGCCAGCAGCTTTCGAGTTCTTTCTCAGGGCGATGGCTACACCTTC

D: TRBD2
V: TRBV15
length: 16
J: TRBJ2-1
size: -
CDR3: CATSKLAGGAYNEQFF
DNA: TGTGCCACCAGCAAACTAGCGGGAGGGGCCTACAATGAGCAGTTCTTC

D: -
V: TRBV4-1
length: 20
J: TRBJ1-2
size: -
CDR3: CASSQDRRQSRAGRDYGYTF
DNA: TGCGCCAGCAGCCAAGATCGTAGGCAGAGCAGGGCGGGGAGGGACTATGGCTACACCTTC

D: TRBD1
V: TRBV7-9
length: 16
J: TRBJ2-2
size: once
CDR3: CASSQGQGVATGELFF
DNA: TGTGCCAGCAGCCAAGGACAGGGGGTTGCCACCGGGGAGCTGTTTTTT

D: -
V: TRBV4-3
length: 16
J: TRBJ2-6
size: few
CDR3: CASSQDEGAGANVLTF
DNA: TGCGCCAGCAGCCAAGATGAGGGGGCTGGGGCCAACGTCCTGACTTTC